The 26 T cell receptor beta chains reported below all come from one sample, sequenced in a study of T cells in Graves' hyperthyroidism and ophthalmopathy. From RNA transcripts, TCR beta CDR3 regions were amplified. First-round RT-PCR with HTBI primers amplified the TCR CDR3 region. TCRdb independently ran MiXCR on the multiplex PCR reads; one entry per CDR3 protein. The repertoire holds hundreds of thousands of distinct CDR3 sequences, with 20% as singletons. The sample comprised blood. Receptor source: a man aged 30 to 45 with Graves' ophthalmopathy.

This clonotype appeared a few times. The CDR3 sequence is CASSLGSGRNEQFF. The CDR3, as DNA: TGTGCCAGCAGCTTAGGGAGCGGGAGAAATGAGCAGTTCTTC. This chain uses TRBV11-3 with TRBJ2-1, with 8 nucleotides matching TRBD2. J was trimmed by 7 bases and V by 1 base; bases with no gene match: 3. This CDR3 has 14 amino acids. Germline loops: CDR1 SGHNT, CDR2 YENEEA.

The chain uses TRBV7-6 and TRBJ1-4, with 7 bases identical to TRBD1. V shed 5 bases and J 3 bases; nucleotides not matched to a gene: 6. The CDR3 consists of 15 residues. Germline CDR1 reads SGHVS; CDR2 reads FNYEAQ. CDR3 in DNA: TGTGCCAGCAGCCGGGGACAGATTGCTAATGAAAAACTGTTTTTT. Translated, it gives CASSRGQIANEKLFF.

The chain couples TRBV6-1 to TRBJ2-7, with 7 bases aligning to TRBD2. J was trimmed by 6 bases and V by 5 bases; bases with no gene match: 13. Germline V CDR1 and CDR2: MNHNS, SASEGT. The CDR3 is 15 amino acids. The CDR3: CASSSLGGRVLEQYF. CDR3 nucleotide sequence: TGTGCCAGCAGTTCCCTCGGGGGGAGGGTACTCGAGCAGTACTTC.

The chain links TRBV27 to TRBJ2-5; D call uncertain. The CDR3 has 13 amino acids. Trimming cost V 8 bases and J 7 bases, with 17 bases left between them. Germline CDR1 is MNHEY and CDR2 is SMNVEV (reference sequence). The CDR3 DNA sequence: TGTGCCAGCCGGACCAGCCTGATTAGGACCCAGTACTTC. Its protein product is CASRTSLIRTQYF.

This clonotype was observed a handful of times. This chain links TRBV28 with TRBJ1-5, with 10 bases that match TRBD1. CDR3 length: 16 amino acids. CDR1 is MDHEN, CDR2 SYDVKM, per germline. V lost 4 bases, J lost 4 bases, and 7 bases stayed unmatched. CDR3 in amino acids: CASSSPTGGINQPQHF. As DNA, the CDR3 is TGTGCCAGCAGTTCACCGACAGGGGGCATAAATCAGCCCCAGCATTTT.

A remark on this clonotype: One base away lies a much larger clone, so this may be a sequencing read error. The V call is TRBV7-2, the J call TRBJ2-3; TRBD1 is a possible D gene (6 bases). Germline V gives CDR1 SGHTA, CDR2 FQGNSA. The CDR3 runs 15 residues. This chain's CDR3 is CASSTPGRRTVTQYF. In DNA, the CDR3 is TGTGCCAGCAGCACTCCGGGACGGAGGACAGTTACGCAGTATTTT.

This clonotype has only one observation. The rearrangement joins TRBV9 to TRBJ2-3; maybe TRBD1 (6 bases). CDR3 size: 14 residues. The ends were cut back, 2 bases at V and 4 bases at J, with 11 bases in the middle. In germline, CDR1 is SGDLS, CDR2 YYNGEE. CDR3 region: CASSVTGNPDTQYF. In DNA, the CDR3 is TGTGCCAGCAGCGTCACAGGGAATCCAGATACGCAGTATTTT. Full variable domain (rest looked up from reference TRBV9 and TRBJ2-3): DSGVTQTPKHLITATGQRVTLRCSPRSGDLSVYWYQQSLDQGLQFLIQYYNGEERAKGNILERFSAQQFPDLHSELNLSSLELGDSALYFCASSVTGNPDTQYFGPGTRLTVL.

The rearrangement links TRBV14 to TRBJ2-7; TRBD1 matches at 9 bases. Germline CDR1 SGHDN, CDR2 FVKESK. CDR3 length equals 18 residues. V dropped 8 bases and J dropped 7; count of bases not matched to a gene: 24. CDR3 loop: CASSTTAFIGTGLWEQYF. DNA for the CDR3: TGTGCCAGCTCAACAACGGCCTTCATTGGGACAGGGCTTTGGGAGCAGTACTTC.

The genes are TRBV5-8 and TRBJ2-7; D possibly uses TRBD1 or TRBD2 (6 bases each). The V gene's germline CDR1 is SGHTS and CDR2 YDEGEE. This CDR3 has 15 residues. Between the trimmed V and J ends, which lost 3 bases and 2 bases, there was a span of 15 bases. CDR3 nucleotide sequence: TGTGCCAGCAGCTCGGCCCCGGGGGCGACCTACGAGCAGTACTTC. It encodes CASSSAPGATYEQYF.

This clonotype occurred many times. This sequence joins TRBV6-1 and TRBJ1-1; D call uncertain. The CDR3 extends over 15 amino acids. V lost 6 bases and J 0 bases, leaving 14 bases between the germline ends. CDR1 is MNHNS and CDR2 is SASEGT in the germline V gene. The CDR3 reads CASSFVRILNTEAFF. The CDR3 bases are TGTGCCAGCAGCTTCGTACGGATTCTGAACACTGAAGCTTTCTTT.

This clonotype has at least ten counts. For the CDR3, the DNA is TGTGCCAGCAGCTCCCGGGACTTCTACAATGAGCAGTTCTTC. This encodes CASSSRDFYNEQFF. The chain links TRBV5-5 to TRBJ2-1; D may be TRBD2 (6 bases). The CDR3 runs to 14 residues. Germline assignment: CDR1 SGHKS and CDR2 YYEKEE (reference sequence). V dropped 3 bases and J dropped 3 bases, with 10 bases sitting between them.

As regards this clonotype: The junction shows a germline mismatch at one end, possibly a read error. V gene TRBV19 combines with J gene TRBJ2-2; possibly TRBD1 for D (6 bases). Per the germline V gene, CDR1 is LNHDA and CDR2 is SQIVND (reference sequence). The CDR3 is made up of 15 amino acids. For the CDR3, the DNA is TGTGCCAGTAGGCAGGGGCAGGGGTACACCGGAGAGCTGTTTTTT. This sequence encodes CASRQGQGYTGELFF.

The gene calls are TRBV7-6 and TRBJ2-7; D might be TRBD1 (6 bases). Germline loops: CDR1 SGHVS, CDR2 FNYEAQ. The CDR3 has 16 residues. Trimming stripped 0 bases from V and 3 bases from J, with 15 bases between. The CDR3 is CASSLASGQGFYEQYF. For the CDR3, the DNA is TGTGCCAGCAGCTTAGCGTCGGGACAAGGATTCTACGAGCAGTACTTC. Together with reference TRBV7-6 and TRBJ2-7, the CDR3 gives the full variable domain: GAGVSQSPRYKVTKRGQDVALRCDPISGHVSLYWYRQALGQGPEFLTYFNYEAQQDKSGLPNDRFSAERPEGSISTLTIQRTEQRDSAMYRCASSLASGQGFYEQYFGPGTRLTVT.

This clonotype was detected once. CDR3: CASSPPSSRDNEQFF. The DNA of the CDR3 is TGTGCCAGCAGCCCCCCGTCCTCGCGAGACAATGAGCAGTTCTTC. V gene TRBV7-2 combines with J gene TRBJ2-1; D remains ambiguous. In germline, CDR1 is SGHTA, CDR2 FQGNSA. The CDR3 consists of 15 residues. V lost 5 bases to trimming and J lost 5 bases, with 16 bases between them.

The chain has TRBV25-1 and TRBJ2-1; 9 bases agree with TRBD2. This CDR3 is built from 17 residues. Losses at the gene ends were 3 bases for V and 4 bases for J; bases not matched to a gene: 10. Germline V gene lookup returns CDR1 MGHDK and CDR2 SYGVNS. DNA of the CDR3: TGTGCCAGCAGTGACGGCCCTTGGCTAGCGGGGTACAATGAGCAGTTCTTC. This encodes CASSDGPWLAGYNEQFF.

The sample holds many counts of this clonotype. This chain links TRBV24-1 with TRBJ2-5; 7 bases map to TRBD2. J gave up 1 base and V 5 bases, and 3 bases lay outside the gene matches. CDR1 and CDR2 (germline): KGHDR, SFDVKD. This CDR3 has 14 amino acids. CDR3 region: CATSVSSGQETQYF. The CDR3, as DNA: TGTGCCACCAGTGTTTCTAGCGGCCAAGAGACCCAGTACTTC.

This clonotype was observed at least ten times. The V call is TRBV28, the J call TRBJ1-2; D is perhaps TRBD1 (5 bases). This CDR3 comprises 15 residues. Trimming took off 6 bases at V and 7 bases at J, with 21 bases between the two ends. The germline CDR1 and CDR2 sequences are MDHEN and SYDVKM. This CDR3 is CASRPSGEMVGGYTF. For the CDR3, the DNA is TGTGCCAGCAGGCCCTCGGGGGAGATGGTTGGTGGCTACACCTTC.

This clonotype was recorded many times. This chain connects TRBV20-1 to TRBJ2-7; the match to TRBD1 covers 9 bases. The CDR3 consists of 13 residues. Germline trimming cut 6 bases from V and 6 bases from J; bases unmatched to any gene: 9. The germline V gene encodes CDR1 DFQATT and CDR2 SNEGSKA (reference sequence). Written as DNA, the CDR3 is TGCAGTGCGTGGGACAGGGAGCATCTCGAGCAGTACTTC. Translated, it gives CSAWDREHLEQYF.

This clonotype came up a few times. This sequence joins TRBV19 and TRBJ2-7, with D possibly being TRBD2 (5 bases). V lost 10 bases and J 0 bases, leaving 19 bases between the germline ends. The CDR3 is 15 residues long. Germline V CDR1 and CDR2: LNHDA, SQIVND (reference sequence). The CDR3 DNA follows: TGTGCCACTTCCCTAAAAGGACTCCCCTCCTACGAGCAGTACTTC. As protein: CATSLKGLPSYEQYF.

This chain uses TRBV7-2 with TRBJ2-7; D may match TRBD1 or TRBD2 (5 bases each). This CDR3 comprises 16 residues. With 2 bases removed from V and 0 bases from J, the gap between germline ends came to 14 bases. Germline CDR1 SGHTA, CDR2 FQGNSA. CDR3 region: CASSLLPGPASYEQYF. In DNA form, the CDR3 reads TGTGCCAGCAGCTTATTACCGGGACCCGCCTCCTACGAGCAGTACTTC. The full variable domain, completed using reference TRBV7-2 and TRBJ2-7, is GAGVSQSPSNKVTEKGKDVELRCDPISGHTALYWYRQSLGQGLEFLIYFQGNSAPDKSGLPSDRFSAERTGGSVSTLTIQRTQQEDSAVYLCASSLLPGPASYEQYFGPGTRLTVT.

The V and J genes are TRBV7-9 and TRBJ1-2; 9 bases are a match to TRBD1. Germline V CDR1 and CDR2: SEHNR, FQNEAQ (reference sequence). This CDR3 is 14 amino acids long. V was pared by 5 bases and J by 6 bases, with 7 bases of the junction left unmatched. CDR3 bases: TGTGCCAGCAGCCAACGGACAGGGGAGGATGGCTACACCTTC. The encoded protein is CASSQRTGEDGYTF.

CDR3 region: CASSQGAGGRETQYF. The CDR3 nucleotides are TGCGCCAGCAGCCAAGGCGCGGGAGGAAGAGAGACCCAGTACTTC. The V call is TRBV4-1, the J call TRBJ2-5; 8 nucleotides line up with TRBD2. The germline gives CDR1 MGHRA, CDR2 YSYEKL. The CDR3 contains 15 residues. The junction had 5 bases not matched to a gene; V was cut back by 1 base and J by 4 bases.

In its sample, this clonotype was seen a few times. The chain is built from TRBV27 and TRBJ2-1; no clear D. Trimming stripped 5 bases from V and 7 bases from J, with 9 bases between. This CDR3 is built from 12 residues. CDR1 MNHEY and CDR2 SMNVEV come from the germline V gene (reference sequence). The CDR3 DNA sequence: TGTGCCAGCAGTATAAACCGGAATGAGCAGTTCTTC. The encoded protein is CASSINRNEQFF.

This chain uses TRBV19 with TRBJ2-1, with TRBD2 matching over 10 bases. CDR3 size: 16 residues. The V gene end was trimmed by 0 bases and the J gene end by 4 bases; junction bases not matched to a gene: 3. The germline CDR1 and CDR2 sequences are LNHDA and SQIVND (reference sequence). The CDR3 is CASSIDRTSGYNEQFF. As DNA, the CDR3 is TGTGCCAGTAGTATAGATAGGACTAGCGGTTACAATGAGCAGTTCTTC.

The gene calls are TRBV2 and TRBJ1-5; tentative D call: TRBD1 (6 bases). Trimming took 2 bases from V and 3 from J, leaving 14 bases between them. Germline V gives CDR1 SNHLY, CDR2 FYNNEI. The CDR3 is made up of 16 amino acids. CDR3 sequence: CASSERDTGFNQPQHF. CDR3 sequence (DNA): TGTGCCAGCAGTGAAAGGGACACGGGCTTCAATCAGCCCCAGCATTTT.

The rearrangement uses TRBV18 and TRBJ2-3; D not resolved. The CDR3 loop spans 13 amino acids. CDR1 and CDR2 (germline): KGHSH, LQKENI. V shed 2 bases and J shed 5 bases, with 8 bases lying between them. The CDR3 region has the DNA TGTGCCAGCTCACCAAAGCGAGTAGATACGCAGTATTTT. Protein: CASSPKRVDTQYF.